Shown below are 10 T cell receptor beta chains from a single sample sequenced in a study of T cells in women clearing cervical HPV infection. Using immunoSEQ multiplex PCR, the repertoire was profiled, and TCRdb retains in-frame clones only, with some absent. The sample includes 23,000 or so clones. Sequenced material: blood buffy coat. The source of these receptors is a woman aged 18 to 69 with a cervical HPV16 infection that either progressed to CIN3+ or cleared (not recorded which).

With respect to this clone: The DNA ends 3 residues before the CDR3 does, and the rest of the CDR3 is filled in from the germline J gene. This chain uses TRBV20-1 with TRBJ2-4, with TRBD1 identical over 9 bases. This CDR3 is built from 15 residues. Germline V lookup: CDR1 DFQATT, CDR2 SNEGSKA (reference sequence). The V gene end was trimmed by 6 bases and the J gene end by 2 bases; junction bases not matched to a gene: 8. The covered CDR3 bases are TGCAGTGCAGACCCGGGACAGGGTACCAAAAACATT. Amino acids: CSADPGQGTKNI. The whole CDR3 protein reads CSADPGQGTKNIQYF.

CDR3 region: CSVGRGLGNEQYF. The covered CDR3 bases are TGCAGCGTTGGGCGGGGACTAGGCAACGAG. J is TRBJ2-7 and V is TRBV29-1; TRBD2 matches 8 bases. The read terminates 3 residues before the CDR3 end, so the remaining end is supplied by the germline J gene. The CDR3 spans 13 residues. Per the germline V gene, CDR1 is SQVTM and CDR2 is ANQGSEA. Germline trimming cut 4 bases from V and 5 bases from J; bases unmatched to any gene: 7.

In regard to this clone: The CDR3 extends 3 residues past the end of the read, so its final part is completed from the germline J gene. The chain is built from TRBV5-1 and TRBJ2-7; 13 bases line up with TRBD2. Germline V lookup: CDR1 SGHRS, CDR2 YFSETQ. The CDR3 is made up of 15 amino acids. J was trimmed by 6 bases and V by 3 bases; bases with no gene match: 6. CDR3 sequence: CASSSRTSGSTEQYF. CDR3 bases read: TGCGCCAGCAGCTCCCGGACTAGCGGGAGTACCGAG.

As to this clone: The read falls 3 residues short of the CDR3 end, and the missing part is taken from the germline J gene. The genes are TRBV5-1 and TRBJ2-3; 7 nucleotides line up with TRBD1. The CDR3 contains 15 residues. V lost 7 bases, J lost 6 bases, and 14 bases stayed unmatched. CDR1 is SGHRS and CDR2 is YFSETQ in the germline V gene. CDR3 DNA (partial): TGCGCCAGCGCTGTACAGGGGACGGGGTTGGATACG. Translating gives CASAVQGTGLDT. The CDR3 in its entirety is CASAVQGTGLDTQYF.

With regard to this clone: The sequenced fragment ends 3 residues before the CDR3 boundary, so the rest is inferred from the germline J gene. The rearrangement joins TRBV20-1 to TRBJ1-4; a weak D match, TRBD1 (6 bases). The V end lost 4 bases, the J end lost 4 bases, and 13 bases lay between the germline ends. The length of the CDR3 is 14 residues. The germline CDR1 and CDR2 sequences are DFQATT and SNEGSKA (reference sequence). The covered CDR3 bases are TGCAGTGCTAAAGAGACAGGCTTTAATGAAAAA. This gives the protein CSAKETGFNEK. The whole CDR3 sequence reads CSAKETGFNEKLFF.

Notes on this clone: The read ends 3 residues shy of where the CDR3 ends; the end is completed using the germline J gene. V and J are TRBV20-1 and TRBJ2-7; 8 bases agree with TRBD2. This CDR3 contains 15 residues. Germline values: CDR1 DFQATT, CDR2 SNEGSKA (reference sequence). Losses at the gene ends were 8 bases for V and 6 bases for J; bases not matched to a gene: 18. Incomplete CDR3 DNA: TGCAGTATCGCGGACGGGGGACTAGGTTCAGGCGAG. Translation gives CSIADGGLGSGE. The CDR3 reads in full as CSIADGGLGSGEQYF.

With regard to this clone: The CDR3 end lies 3 residues beyond the end of the read and is filled in from the germline J gene. The rearrangement uses TRBV7-9 and TRBJ1-4, with a possible D match to TRBD1 (6 bases). The germline gives CDR1 SEHNR, CDR2 FQNEAQ (reference sequence). Trimming left V 2 bases short and J 7 bases short, with 11 bases between. The CDR3 loop spans 14 amino acids. The CDR3 protein is CASSLMAGAEKLFF. The DNA read from the CDR3 is TGTGCCAGCAGCTTAATGGCAGGGGCTGAAAAA.

Details on this clone: The read ends 3 residues shy of where the CDR3 ends; the end is completed using the germline J gene. The chain recombines TRBV20-1 with TRBJ2-5; 10 bases fit TRBD2. The junction had 10 bases not matched to a gene; V was cut back by 1 base and J by 5 bases. Germline CDR1 DFQATT, CDR2 SNEGSKA (reference sequence). This CDR3 region has 16 residues. The CDR3 DNA, read in part, is TGCAGTGCTAGAGGTCTGGCTAGCGGGAGCGGTGAGACC. Translating gives CSARGLASGSGET. The entire CDR3 protein is CSARGLASGSGETQYF.

About this clone itself: Read sequence stops 3 residues before the CDR3 end, and the germline J gene provides the missing end. The gene calls are TRBV20-1 and TRBJ1-6, with TRBD1 matching over 8 bases. The ends lost 7 bases at V and 6 bases at J; junction bases unmatched: 8. There are 14 residues in the CDR3. Germline-derived CDR1 and CDR2 are DFQATT and SNEGSKA (reference sequence). The CDR3 reads CSVQGVLGNSPLHF. The part of the CDR3 DNA that was read is TGCAGTGTACAGGGGGTTTTAGGTAATTCACCC.

Comment on this clone: Read coverage stops 3 residues before the CDR3 terminus; the germline J gene supplies the remainder. The gene calls are TRBV7-9 and TRBJ1-1; no clear D. Per germline, CDR1 SEHNR and CDR2 FQNEAQ (reference sequence). The ends were cut back, 2 bases at V and 3 bases at J, with 13 bases in the middle. The CDR3 is 15 residues long. This chain's CDR3 is CASSLSGGWDTEAFF. CDR3 DNA, as far as it was read: TGTGCCAGCAGCTTAAGCGGAGGGTGGGACACTGAA.